A single sample is the source of the 31 T cell receptor beta chains below, sequenced in a study of T cell responses to AZD1222 COVID-19 vaccine. Profiled with immunoSEQ multiplex PCR; TCRdb holds only in-frame clones, not every one. Of approximately 150,000 clones listed, roughly 87% are singletons. This sample comprised peripheral blood, obtained 28 days after the second AZD1222 dose. Receptors originate from an adult who received the AZD1222 COVID-19 vaccine.

This clone was counted between two and nine times. This chain joins TRBV9 and TRBJ2-7; 11 bases map to TRBD2. This CDR3 is 15 amino acids long. V shed 2 bases and J 0 bases; nucleotides not matched to a gene: 1. Germline CDR1 is SGDLS and CDR2 is YYNGEE. DNA of the CDR3: TGTGCCAGCAGCGTGACTAGCGGGATCTCCTACGAGCAGTACTTC. Translating it yields CASSVTSGISYEQYF.

This clone has a single count. The CDR3 here is CASSLGDLLNYGYTF. The CDR3 nucleotides are TGTGCCAGCAGCTTGGGGGACTTACTTAACTATGGCTACACCTTC. The chain combines TRBV5-4 with TRBJ1-2, with D tentatively TRBD1 (5 bases). This CDR3 is built from 15 residues. Trimming left V 0 bases short and J 1 base short, with 10 bases between. Germline V gives CDR1 SGHNT, CDR2 YYREEE (reference sequence). The full variable domain, rest sourced from reference TRBV5-4 and TRBJ1-2, is ETGVTQSPTHLIKTRGQQVTLRCSSQSGHNTVSWYQQALGQGPQFIFQYYREEENGRGNFPPRFSGLQFPNYSSELNVNALELDDSALYLCASSLGDLLNYGYTFGSGTRLTVV.

V is TRBV15 and J is TRBJ2-2, with a weak D call TRBD2 (5 bases). Germline V gene sequence: CDR1 LNHNV, CDR2 YYDKDF (reference sequence). V shed 0 bases and J shed 0 bases, with 8 bases lying between them. CDR3 size: 16 residues. CDR3 region: CATSRDLATNTGELFF. The DNA for the CDR3 is TGTGCCACCAGCAGAGATCTAGCCACGAACACCGGGGAGCTGTTTTTT.

The chain combines TRBV5-1 with TRBJ2-5; the match to TRBD1 covers 7 bases. CDR1 and CDR2 from the germline V gene are SGHRS and YFSETQ. The CDR3 runs to 17 residues. V gave up 0 bases and J gave up 4 bases; unmatched junction bases: 12. CDR3 amino acids: CASSLVPRTGEGETQYF. Here the CDR3 DNA reads TGCGCCAGCAGCTTGGTTCCCCGGACAGGAGAGGGAGAGACCCAGTACTTC.

CDR3: CAWSRQAAGYTF. Here the CDR3 DNA reads TGTGCCTGGAGCCGACAGGCGGCTGGCTACACCTTC. This chain connects TRBV30 to TRBJ1-2, with TRBD1 as a possible D gene (6 bases). V lost 3 bases and J 7 bases, leaving 12 bases between the germline ends. Germline V lookup: CDR1 GTSNPN, CDR2 SVGIG (reference sequence). This CDR3 spans 12 amino acids. Full variable domain (outside the CDR3, taken from reference TRBV30 and TRBJ1-2): SQTIHQWPATLVQPVGSPLSLECTVEGTSNPNLYWYRQAAGRGLQLLFYSVGIGQISSEVPQNLSASRPQDRQFILSSKKLLLSDSGFYLCAWSRQAAGYTFGSGTRLTVV.

This chain connects TRBV24-1 to TRBJ1-4; no firm D call. CDR3 length: 12 amino acids. Germline V gene lookup returns CDR1 KGHDR and CDR2 SFDVKD. The ends were cut back, 8 bases at V and 7 bases at J, with 10 bases in the middle. CDR3 sequence reads: CATNGVGEKLFF. CDR3 nucleotides: TGTGCCACCAATGGGGTGGGTGAAAAACTGTTTTTT.

The chain recombines TRBV25-1 with TRBJ1-6; 7 bases are shared with TRBD1. Trimming took 6 bases from V and 5 from J; bases not matched to a gene: 10. The CDR3 sequence is 16 residues long. Germline V gives CDR1 MGHDK, CDR2 SYGVNS. This chain's CDR3 is CASRPRVQGDNSPLHF. In DNA, the CDR3 is TGTGCCAGCAGACCCCGCGTCCAGGGGGATAATTCACCCCTCCACTTT.

CDR3 residues: CASSFRDRVYGYTF. As DNA, the CDR3 is TGTGCCAGCAGTTTCCGCGACAGGGTCTATGGCTACACCTTC. The rearrangement joins TRBV28 to TRBJ1-2; 7 nucleotides match TRBD1. V lost 3 bases to trimming and J lost 4 bases; unmatched junction nucleotides: 5. Germline lookup yields CDR1 MDHEN and CDR2 SYDVKM. The CDR3 consists of 14 residues.

There are a few counts of this clone. Its ends do not fully match the called genes, so a read error is possible. The CDR3 DNA reads TGTGCCAGCAGTTACAGGGGGGCAGGCTCCCACTTC. The encoded protein is CASSYRGAGSHF. The J gene is TRBJ1-2, the V gene TRBV6-5, with a tentative D call TRBD1 (6 bases). CDR1 is MNHEY and CDR2 is SVGAGI in the germline V gene. The CDR3 consists of 12 residues.

V and J are TRBV28 and TRBJ1-1, with 9 bases matching TRBD1. The CDR3 contains 15 residues. Germline trimming cut 6 bases from V and 6 bases from J; bases unmatched to any gene: 11. Germline V gene sequence: CDR1 MDHEN, CDR2 SYDVKM. Here the CDR3 reads CASRHPTTGGAEAFF. CDR3 coding DNA: TGTGCCAGCAGACACCCTACGACAGGGGGGGCTGAAGCTTTCTTT.

The V call is TRBV7-2, the J call TRBJ1-1; TRBD1 matches 7 bases. The trim removed 5 bases at V and 6 bases at J, leaving 18 bases unmatched. Per the germline V gene, CDR1 is SGHTA and CDR2 is FQGNSA. The CDR3 length is 17 residues. The DNA for the CDR3 is TGTGCCAGCAGCCTCTCGGGGGAGGGGGCAGAGAGGGCTGAAGCTTTCTTT. It specifies CASSLSGEGAERAEAFF.

The V call is TRBV4-2, the J call TRBJ1-6; D unresolved. Trimming removed 6 bases at V and 9 bases at J, with 18 bases between. There are 15 residues in the CDR3. The germline CDR1 and CDR2 sequences are LGHNA and YNFKEQ. Here the CDR3 DNA reads TGTGCCAGCAGTCCCATCGATGACGCCCGTTCACCCCTCCACTTT. Translated, it gives CASSPIDDARSPLHF.

This rearrangement joins TRBV4-1 to TRBJ2-7; D might be TRBD2 (6 bases). The CDR3 is 14 residues long. Trimming removed 6 bases at V and 0 bases at J, with 12 bases between. Germline lookup yields CDR1 MGHRA and CDR2 YSYEKL. CDR3 residues: CASSRGESSYEQYF. The CDR3 region has the DNA TGCGCCAGCAGTCGCGGGGAGAGCTCCTACGAGCAGTACTTC.

The chain joins TRBV7-2 to TRBJ1-4; perhaps TRBD1 as D (5 bases). Trimming stripped 5 bases from V and 7 bases from J, with 14 bases between. This CDR3 region has 14 residues. CDR1 is SGHTA, CDR2 FQGNSA, per germline. The CDR3 bases are TGTGCCAGCAGCAGACAGCCCCAGGGTGAAAAACTGTTTTTT. Its protein is CASSRQPQGEKLFF.

V is TRBV10-3 and J is TRBJ1-2; TRBD1 matches at 9 bases. The germline gives CDR1 ENHRY, CDR2 SYGVKD. V shed 9 bases and J 2 bases; nucleotides not matched to a gene: 13. The CDR3 loop spans 16 amino acids. As DNA, the CDR3 is TGTGCCATACCACGGACAGGGGCCGGAGAAAACTATGGCTACACCTTC. Translation: CAIPRTGAGENYGYTF.

This chain uses TRBV3-1 (or the pseudogene TRBV3-2) with TRBJ2-3; possibly TRBD1 for D (5 bases). Germline V gives CDR1 LGHDT, CDR2 YNNKEL (reference sequence). Trimming took off 6 bases at V and 4 bases at J, with 11 bases between the two ends. The CDR3 extends over 13 amino acids. In nucleotides, the CDR3 is TGTGCCAGCAGTCGACAGACGGCAGATACGCAGTATTTT. Its translation: CASSRQTADTQYF.

The gene calls are TRBV6-5 and TRBJ2-2; D may be TRBD1 (6 bases). The germline V and J ends were trimmed by 6 bases and 3 bases, with 11 bases remaining between them. Germline V gene lookup returns CDR1 MNHEY and CDR2 SVGAGI. The CDR3 has 14 amino acids. The CDR3 protein is CASSLGGHTGELFF. DNA for the CDR3: TGTGCCAGCAGCCTTGGGGGCCACACCGGGGAGCTGTTTTTT.

V gene TRBV2 combines with J gene TRBJ2-1, with D maybe TRBD1 (5 bases). The CDR3 length is 15 residues. Trimming removed 6 bases from V and 1 base from J, with 13 bases in between. Germline V gene lookup returns CDR1 SNHLY and CDR2 FYNNEI. The CDR3 nucleotides are TGTGCCAGCAGAGACAGTCTACGGTCCTACAATGAGCAGTTCTTC. As protein: CASRDSLRSYNEQFF.

The chain recombines TRBV5-1 with TRBJ1-6, with 8 bases identical to TRBD1. The ends lost 4 bases at V and 14 bases at J; junction bases unmatched: 8. Germline loops: CDR1 SGHRS, CDR2 YFSETQ. This CDR3 region has 13 residues. The CDR3 reads CASSPGQGFTLHF. CDR3 nucleotide sequence: TGCGCCAGCAGCCCCGGACAGGGATTCACCCTCCACTTT.

The gene calls are TRBV13 and TRBJ2-5, with TRBD2 matching over 7 bases. CDR3 length equals 16 residues. With 4 bases clipped from V and 4 bases from J, the junction kept 12 bases outside the gene matches. Germline-derived CDR1 and CDR2 are PRHDT and FYEKMQ (reference sequence). The CDR3 bases are TGTGCCAGCAGCTACGTGAGAAATAGCGGGTCAGAGACCCAGTACTTC. This sequence encodes CASSYVRNSGSETQYF.

The V and J genes are TRBV27 and TRBJ1-3; 12 bases are shared with TRBD1. J gave up 0 bases and V 10 bases, and 13 bases lay outside the gene matches. CDR3 length: 18 amino acids. Per the germline V gene, CDR1 is MNHEY and CDR2 is SMNVEV (reference sequence). In DNA, the CDR3 is TGTGCCAATCCTCGGGACAGGGGGCCCGCGGCCTCTGGAAACACCATATATTTT. Amino acid sequence: CANPRDRGPAASGNTIYF.

This clone has a handful of counts. This chain links TRBV29-1 with TRBJ1-2, with D uncertain. The V gene's germline CDR1 is SQVTM and CDR2 ANQGSEA. This CDR3 region has 15 residues. Trimming left V 0 bases short and J 0 bases short, with 11 bases between. The CDR3 region is CSVEDRLLANYGYTF. The CDR3 DNA follows: TGCAGCGTTGAAGATCGGCTGTTAGCTAACTATGGCTACACCTTC.

The J gene is TRBJ2-2, the V gene TRBV5-5; tentatively, D is TRBD2 (6 bases). The CDR3 is 16 amino acids. V lost 1 base and J 1 base, leaving 11 bases between the germline ends. Germline CDR1 SGHKS, CDR2 YYEKEE (reference sequence). CDR3 in amino acids: CASSLNPGENTGELFF. In DNA form, the CDR3 reads TGTGCCAGCAGCTTGAATCCGGGGGAGAACACCGGGGAGCTGTTTTTT.

V usage is TRBV19 and J usage is TRBJ1-2; 7 nucleotides align to TRBD1. Germline V lookup: CDR1 LNHDA, CDR2 SQIVND (reference sequence). The CDR3 consists of 15 residues. V was clipped by 4 bases and J by 4 bases; unmatched bases: 9. The CDR3 DNA follows: TGTGCCAGTAGTACCCTTCCCCACAGGGGCTATGGCTACACCTTC. Translating gives CASSTLPHRGYGYTF.

This sequence joins TRBV24-1 and TRBJ2-3; possibly TRBD1 or TRBD2 for D (5 bases each). Germline CDR1 is KGHDR and CDR2 is SFDVKD. This CDR3 is 17 amino acids long. V lost 3 bases to trimming and J lost 6 bases, with 21 bases between them. The CDR3 sequence: CATSDRRGPNLGDTQYF. In DNA form, the CDR3 reads TGTGCCACCAGTGATCGAAGGGGACCGAACCTGGGGGATACGCAGTATTTT.

The count of this clone is one. This chain links TRBV30 with TRBJ1-5, with a possible D match to TRBD1 (5 bases). Trimming took 1 base from V and 10 from J, leaving 14 bases between them. The CDR3 extends over 13 amino acids. Germline CDR1 and CDR2: GTSNPN and SVGIG (reference sequence). The CDR3: CAWSEGWGGPQHF. Here the CDR3 DNA reads TGTGCCTGGAGTGAGGGGTGGGGGGGACCCCAGCATTTT.

The chain carries TRBV7-7 and TRBJ2-3; D might be TRBD1 or TRBD2, each matching 5 bases. Trimming cost V 5 bases and J 2 bases, with 11 bases left between them. This CDR3 region has 14 residues. Germline assignment: CDR1 SSHAT and CDR2 FNYEAQ (reference sequence). CDR3: CASSHLGATDTQYF. The CDR3 DNA reads as TGTGCCAGCAGCCACCTCGGGGCCACAGATACGCAGTATTTT.

The rearrangement uses TRBV14 and TRBJ1-3; D is unresolved. CDR1 and CDR2 from the germline V gene are SGHDN and FVKESK. The V end was cut by 4 bases, the J end by 1 base, with 11 bases between. The CDR3 runs 15 residues. Here the CDR3 DNA reads TGTGCCAGCAGCCGTCAGACTTTATCTGGAAACACCATATATTTT. This translates into CASSRQTLSGNTIYF.

This chain uses TRBV19 with TRBJ1-5; no reliable D call. The CDR3 spans 13 residues. CDR1 and CDR2 from the germline V gene are LNHDA and SQIVND (reference sequence). Trimming shortened V by 7 bases and J by 4 bases, and 11 bases separated the two germline ends. CDR3 in amino acids: CASKNEGNQPQHF. The CDR3 DNA is TGTGCCAGTAAGAATGAGGGAAATCAGCCCCAGCATTTT.

The chain recombines TRBV5-1 with TRBJ1-2, with TRBD1 matching over 10 bases. This CDR3 is 16 amino acids long. Trimming at V came to 4 bases and at J to 4 bases, leaving 10 bases not matched to a gene. Germline CDR1 reads SGHRS; CDR2 reads YFSETQ. The CDR3, as DNA: TGCGCCAGCAGCGACGTGACAGGGGGCTCCGGCTATGGCTACACCTTC. The encoded protein is CASSDVTGGSGYGYTF.

The chain carries TRBV5-1 and TRBJ2-7; D is perhaps TRBD2 (6 bases). V was pared by 4 bases and J by 1 base, with 15 bases between. The CDR3 length is 15 residues. Germline CDR1 is SGHRS and CDR2 is YFSETQ. This CDR3 is CASSATSSASYEQYF. CDR3 DNA sequence: TGCGCCAGCAGCGCGACTAGTTCCGCATCCTACGAGCAGTACTTC.